This TCR beta chain was found in a study of regulatory T cells in long-lasting Graves disease. Overall study context: Freshly diagnosed Graves' patients had used antithyroid drugs for under 3 months.

Regarding this clonotype: What it recognizes is unknown.

Time point: newly diagnosed GD, antithyroid drugs for less than 3 months. Extracted RNA from PBMCs served as the source of the TCR library. Study observations and caveats: TRBV28, TRBJ1-2 and TRBJ2-5 were segments that persistent disease favored. Peripheral blood, not thyroid tissue, was the sole material studied.

Construction of the TCR beta libraries employed iRepertoire HTBI primers in conjunction with Arm-PCR of CDR3 regions. MiXCR was run by TCRdb on the multiplex PCR reads, yielding one entry per CDR3 protein. This sample yields fewer than 350,000 distinct CDR3 sequences, of which about a sixth are seen a single time; around 37% belongs to the top ten. There are 17 residues in the CDR3. V lost 0 bases to trimming and J lost 2 bases, with 14 bases between them. The germline V gene has CDR1 LNHNV and CDR2 YYDKDF (reference sequence). The sequences come from peripheral blood mononuclear cells (PBMCs), collected at new diagnosis, from a patient treated with antithyroid drugs. The V call is TRBV15, the J call TRBJ2-1, with D perhaps matching TRBD2 (5 bases). This TCR came from a female donor with Graves disease. In nucleotides, the CDR3 is TGTGCCACCAGCAGAGAATCAAGCGGCAGAGCCTACAATGAGCAGTTCTTC. Protein sequence: CATSRESSGRAYNEQFF. Full variable domain (remainder filled in from reference TRBV15 and TRBJ2-1): DAMVIQNPRYQVTQFGKPVTLSCSQTLNHNVMYWYQQKSSQAPKLLFHYYDKDFNNEADTPDNFQSRRPNTSFCFLDIRSPGLGDTAMYLCATSRESSGRAYNEQFFGPGTRLTVL.